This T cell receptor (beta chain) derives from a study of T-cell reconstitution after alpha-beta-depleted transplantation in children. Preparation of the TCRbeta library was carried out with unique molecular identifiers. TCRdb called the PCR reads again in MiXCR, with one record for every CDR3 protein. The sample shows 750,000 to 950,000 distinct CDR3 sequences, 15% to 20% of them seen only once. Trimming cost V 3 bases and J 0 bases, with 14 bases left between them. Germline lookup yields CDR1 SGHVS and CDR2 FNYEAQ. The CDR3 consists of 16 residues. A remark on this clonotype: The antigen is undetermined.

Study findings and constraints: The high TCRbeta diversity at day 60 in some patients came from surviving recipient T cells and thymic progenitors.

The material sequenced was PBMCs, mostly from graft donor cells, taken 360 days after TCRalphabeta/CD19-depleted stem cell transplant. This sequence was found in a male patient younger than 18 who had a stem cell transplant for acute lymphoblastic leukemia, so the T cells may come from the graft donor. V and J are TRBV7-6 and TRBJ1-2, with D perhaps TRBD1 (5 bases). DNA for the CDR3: TGTGCCAGCAGCTTTACAGGCTTTCGCTCTAACTATGGCTACACCTTC. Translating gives CASSFTGFRSNYGYTF.